This TCR beta chain originates from a study of T cells in Graves' hyperthyroidism and ophthalmopathy. This CDR3 is 16 amino acids long. V lost 2 bases to trimming and J lost 7 bases; unmatched junction nucleotides: 10. Germline CDR1 is MNHEY and CDR2 is SMNVEV (reference sequence). This clonotype was detected a few times. TCR beta CDR3 regions were amplified from RNA. HTBI primers were used for first-round RT-PCR of the TCR CDR3. Each CDR3 protein is one row after TCRdb ran MiXCR on the multiplex PCR reads. The sample contains about 360,000 distinct CDR3 sequences, 15% to 20% of which appear only once.

J is TRBJ2-5 and V is TRBV27; 10 bases align to TRBD2. The clonotype comes from a young woman with Graves' hyperthyroidism. The specimen was blood. The CDR3 sequence: CASSLGGGLARRTQYF. As DNA, the CDR3 is TGTGCCAGCAGTTTAGGAGGGGGACTAGCGCGGAGGACCCAGTACTTC.